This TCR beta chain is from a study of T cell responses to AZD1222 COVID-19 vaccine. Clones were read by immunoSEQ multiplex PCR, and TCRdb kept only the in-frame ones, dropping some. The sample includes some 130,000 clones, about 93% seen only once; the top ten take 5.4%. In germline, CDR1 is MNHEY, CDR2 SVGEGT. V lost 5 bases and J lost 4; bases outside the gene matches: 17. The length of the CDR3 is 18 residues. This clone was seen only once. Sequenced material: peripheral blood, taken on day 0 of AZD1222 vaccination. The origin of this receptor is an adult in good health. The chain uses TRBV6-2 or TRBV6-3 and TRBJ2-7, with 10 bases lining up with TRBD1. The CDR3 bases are TGTGCCAGCAGTAACTTTATCCGGACCAGGGACAGGGGATACGAGCAGTACTTC. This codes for CASSNFIRTRDRGYEQYF.